Presented here are 23 T cell receptor beta chains from one specimen sequenced in a study of tumor-infiltrating lymphocytes in primary liver carcinoma. Making TCR beta cDNA involved roughly 500 ng total RNA and a constant-region primer. TCR beta libraries came from three nested multiplex PCR rounds using slightly modified ARM-PCR. Investigators reported that the first two PCR rounds, at around 9 cycles each, used TRBV1-TRBV30 forward primers with a C-beta reverse primer. TCRdb independently ran MiXCR on the multiplex PCR reads; one entry per CDR3 protein. The data show approximately 330,000 distinct CDR3 sequences, 65% seen once. Out of unsorted whole blood came the blood RNA, and germline DNA was extracted as well. The sample consisted of peripheral blood. The receptors shown here come from a man aged 40-49 years with primary liver carcinoma and hepatitis B virus infection.

About this clonotype itself: Given a much more abundant clone one base away, this may be a read error. This chain joins TRBV6-5 and TRBJ2-5; a possible D gene is TRBD2 (6 bases). This CDR3 spans 14 amino acids. Germline CDR1 and CDR2: MNHEY and SVGAGI. V was trimmed by 2 bases and J by 3 bases, leaving 10 bases between them. CDR3 bases: TGTGCCAGCAGTTACCGGGGGACCAAAGAGACCCAGTACTTC. It encodes CASSYRGTKETQYF.

The V and J genes are TRBV30 and TRBJ2-7, with D uncertain. The V gene lost 2 bases and the J gene lost 9 bases, with 11 bases spanning the gap. The CDR3 consists of 11 residues. The germline CDR1 and CDR2 sequences are GTSNPN and SVGIG (reference sequence). The chain's CDR3 is CAWSHYKGQYF. The CDR3 DNA is TGTGCCTGGAGTCATTACAAAGGGCAGTACTTC.

For this clonotype: The junction differs from germline at one of its ends, possibly a read error. V usage is TRBV11-2 and J usage is TRBJ2-7; 7 positions match TRBD2. CDR1 SGHAT and CDR2 FQNNGV come from the germline V gene. CDR3 length: 15 residues. DNA of the CDR3: TGTGTCAGCAGCTTAGACGGGACTATGGTTTACGAGCAGTACTTC. The encoded protein is CVSSLDGTMVYEQYF.

This sequence joins TRBV6-2 or TRBV6-3 and TRBJ2-2; D not resolved. Trimming took off 8 bases at V and 8 bases at J, with 15 bases between the two ends. Germline assignment: CDR1 MNHEY and CDR2 SVGEGT. There are 13 residues in the CDR3. The CDR3 sequence: CASRVVSTGELFF. CDR3 nucleotides: TGTGCCAGCCGCGTGGTCAGCACTGGGGAGCTGTTTTTT.

Worth noting for this clonotype: Relative to the germline gene, one junction end is altered; a read error may explain this. The chain has TRBV6-5 and TRBJ2-1; 8 nucleotides match TRBD2. Germline assignment: CDR1 MNHEY and CDR2 SVGAGI. CDR3 length equals 16 residues. CDR3: CACSFPNGRGGNEQFF. The CDR3 DNA sequence: TGTGCCTGCAGTTTCCCTAACGGGAGGGGGGGCAATGAGCAGTTCTTC.

The chain joins TRBV30 to TRBJ2-2; D assignment may be TRBD1 or TRBD2 (5 bases each). This CDR3 region has 12 residues. From germline, CDR1 is GTSNPN and CDR2 SVGIG (reference sequence). V was pared by 5 bases and J by 10 bases, with 14 bases between. The CDR3 sequence: CAWALGRSELFF. The DNA for the CDR3 is TGTGCCTGGGCCCTGGGACGGTCGGAGCTGTTTTTT.

The chain has TRBV4-1 and TRBJ1-6, with 9 bases matching TRBD1. CDR3 length: 17 amino acids. V shed 4 bases, J shed 8 bases, and the junction held 12 bases outside the gene matches. Germline CDR1 MGHRA, CDR2 YSYEKL. The CDR3, as DNA: TGCGCCAGCAGCCGTTCAATTACGGGACAGGGCCATTCACCCCTCCACTTT. Encoded protein: CASSRSITGQGHSPLHF.

The CDR3 here is CASNKRGPFTGELFF. The CDR3 coding sequence is TGTGCCAGCAACAAGAGGGGGCCATTCACCGGGGAGCTGTTTTTT. The V and J genes are TRBV11-2 and TRBJ2-2; 7 nucleotides match TRBD1. The germline gives CDR1 SGHAT, CDR2 FQNNGV. J gave up 4 bases and V 7 bases, and 9 bases lay outside the gene matches. The CDR3 extends over 15 amino acids. Full variable domain (outside the CDR3, taken from reference TRBV11-2 and TRBJ2-2): EAGVAQSPRYKIIEKRQSVAFWCNPISGHATLYWYQQILGQGPKLLIQFQNNGVVDDSQLPKDRFSAERLKGVDSTLKIQPAKLEDSAVYLCASNKRGPFTGELFFGEGSRLTVL.

V gene TRBV28 combines with J gene TRBJ2-2, with D unclear. This CDR3 region has 15 residues. Between the trimmed V and J ends, which lost 7 bases and 0 bases, there was a span of 12 bases. The germline CDR1 and CDR2 sequences are MDHEN and SYDVKM. In nucleotides, the CDR3 is TGTGCCAGCACCCCCCTCCCTGCGAACACCGGGGAGCTGTTTTTT. Its translation: CASTPLPANTGELFF.

Note on this clonotype: Since no conserved phenylalanine or tryptophan closes the CDR3, a read error is the likely cause. Because the CDR3's place on the DNA is in doubt, the DNA is left out and the CDR3 is given as listed by TCRdb. The rearrangement uses TRBV11-2 and TRBJ2-7; TRBD2, the table's D call, lacks a check against the DNA. The CDR3 sequence runs 13 residues, both termini included. CDR1 is SGHAT, CDR2 FQNNGV, per germline. CDR3 loop: CVSSPQLAVGLKI.

The chain is built from TRBV10-3 and TRBJ2-3; 9 bases match TRBD2. V lost 2 bases to trimming and J lost 8 bases; unmatched junction nucleotides: 8. Germline V CDR1 and CDR2: ENHRY, SYGVKD. The CDR3 length is 15 residues. The CDR3 loop reads CAISEGAGGSGTQYF. The DNA of the CDR3 is TGTGCCATCAGTGAGGGAGCGGGGGGTTCTGGTACGCAGTATTTT.

The sample holds a few counts of this clonotype. The chain couples TRBV5-1 to TRBJ1-2; no clear D. The CDR3 runs 12 residues. With 1 base removed from V and 6 bases from J, the gap between germline ends came to 7 bases. Germline V CDR1 and CDR2: SGHRS, YFSETQ. Here the CDR3 reads CASSLMVDGYTF. For the CDR3, the DNA is TGCGCCAGCAGCTTGATGGTGGATGGCTACACCTTC.

The gene calls are TRBV12-5 and TRBJ1-1, with a weak D call TRBD1 (5 bases). The V and J ends lost 6 bases and 11 bases respectively, with 10 bases between them. The CDR3 length is 10 residues. Per germline, CDR1 LGHNT and CDR2 FRNRAP. This CDR3 is CASGRGNAFF. Here the CDR3 DNA reads TGTGCTAGTGGACGGGGGAATGCTTTCTTT.

This chain uses TRBV4-2 with TRBJ2-3; no reliable D call. This CDR3 is 16 amino acids long. Germline lookup yields CDR1 LGHNA and CDR2 YNFKEQ. V lost 4 bases and J lost 2, with 16 bases in between. The CDR3 loop is CASSPLGSQSTDTQYF. The CDR3 region has the DNA TGTGCCAGCAGCCCCTTGGGTTCCCAATCCACAGATACGCAGTATTTT.

Worth noting for this clonotype: With a much larger clone just one base away, this may be a read error. The chain carries TRBV4-1 and TRBJ2-7; D is possibly TRBD2 (6 bases). The CDR3 runs 14 residues. Germline V gives CDR1 MGHRA, CDR2 YSYEKL. The CDR3 sequence: CASSPRESTYDQYF. CDR3 DNA: TGCGCCAGCAGCCCTCGGGAGTCCACCTACGATCAGTACTTC.

Remarks on this clonotype: An end of the junction does not agree with germline; a read error may underlie this. The CDR3 DNA is TGCGCCAACAGCCTTAGACAGGGACAGACAAACACCGGGGAGCTGTTTTTT. This codes for CANSLRQGQTNTGELFF. The chain couples TRBV5-1 to TRBJ2-2, with 7 bases identical to TRBD1. The CDR3 is made up of 17 amino acids. The V gene's germline CDR1 is SGHRS and CDR2 YFSETQ. The variable domain in full, with the rest retrieved from reference TRBV5-1 and TRBJ2-2, is KAGVTQTPRYLIKTRGQQVTLSCSPISGHRSVSWYQQTPGQGLQFLFEYFSETQRNKGNFPGRFSGRQFSNSRSEMNVSTLELGDSALYLCANSLRQGQTNTGELFFGEGSRLTVL.

This clonotype was detected a few times. The chain has TRBV6-1 and TRBJ2-7, with D possibly TRBD2 on 5 matching bases. This CDR3 contains 15 residues. V lost 2 bases, J lost 7 bases, and 18 bases lay in between. The V gene's germline CDR1 is MNHNS and CDR2 SASEGT. The CDR3 nucleotides are TGTGCCAGCAGTGAATCGTCCGGGATCGAAGGTGAGCAGTACTTC. Encoded protein: CASSESSGIEGEQYF.

The chain employs TRBV10-1 and TRBJ2-1; 7 bases map to TRBD2. Germline CDR1 WNHNN, CDR2 SYGVQD (reference sequence). Trimming removed 0 bases from V and 7 bases from J; junction bases left unmatched: 6. The CDR3 covers 15 residues. This chain's CDR3 is CASSESGGSGNEQFF. CDR3 nucleotide sequence: TGCGCCAGCAGTGAGTCCGGCGGGAGTGGTAATGAGCAGTTCTTC.

In the case of this clonotype: Compared with germline, one end of the junction differs, possibly owing to a read error. The chain recombines TRBV4-1 with TRBJ2-5, with D uncertain. The CDR3 runs to 15 residues. Germline V gives CDR1 MGHRA, CDR2 YSYEKL. The CDR3 region is CASSQVRLLQETQYF. The CDR3 region has the DNA TGCGCCAGCAGCCAAGTAAGGCTATTACAAGAGACCCAATACTTC.

V gene TRBV6-6 combines with J gene TRBJ1-3; D call uncertain. V was trimmed by 2 bases and J by 0 bases, leaving 5 bases between them. This CDR3 contains 14 residues. Per the germline V gene, CDR1 is MNHNY and CDR2 is SVGAGI (reference sequence). The CDR3 DNA sequence: TGTGCCAGCAGTTACCTAAGCTCTGGAAACACCATATATTTT. This sequence encodes CASSYLSSGNTIYF.

Points on this clonotype: A much larger clonotype is one base distant, so this may be a read error. The chain links TRBV10-3 to TRBJ2-7; D is uncertain. Germline V lookup: CDR1 ENHRY, CDR2 SYGVKD. The CDR3 length is 14 residues. The CDR3 is CAISESELYYVQYF. CDR3 nucleotide sequence: TGTGCCATCAGTGAGAGCGAGTTATACTACGTGCAGTACTTC.

This clonotype was counted many times. The chain uses TRBV5-5 and TRBJ2-7; D gene ambiguous. The V end was cut by 1 base, the J end by 3 bases, with 8 bases between. This CDR3 comprises 13 residues. Germline V lookup: CDR1 SGHKS, CDR2 YYEKEE (reference sequence). The CDR3 spells CASSLSHGYEQYF. In DNA form, the CDR3 reads TGTGCCAGCAGCTTGTCTCACGGCTACGAGCAGTACTTC.

As concerns this clonotype: Just one base apart from a much larger clone, this may be a read error. The rearrangement uses TRBV6-2 or TRBV6-3 and TRBJ1-2, with D unresolved. Germline CDR1 MNHEY, CDR2 SVGEGT. Trimming cost V 9 bases and J 1 base, with 12 bases left between them. CDR3 length: 13 residues. CDR3: CASLQADNYGYTF. CDR3 DNA sequence: TGTGCCAGTCTTCAGGCCGATAACTATGGCTACACCTTC.